One and the same sample provided the 5 T cell receptor beta chains below, sequenced in a study of T-cell memory formation after mild COVID-19. TCRdb ran MiXCR on the 5' RACE reads and lists one entry per CDR3 protein. The sample holds 530,000 or so distinct CDR3 sequences, around 15% seen once. The sequenced sample was PBMCs or a T cell subset sorted from them (not recorded which). The source of these receptors is an adult woman who had mild COVID-19 (a few samples of this study predate the infection). Cell type and time point are not known.

V gene TRBV27 combines with J gene TRBJ1-2; 7 bases are shared with TRBD1. The germline CDR1 and CDR2 sequences are MNHEY and SMNVEV (reference sequence). The CDR3 runs to 15 residues. V dropped 4 bases and J dropped 4; count of bases not matched to a gene: 9. The CDR3 reads CASSSNPGTVYGYTF. CDR3 in DNA: TGTGCCAGCAGTTCTAACCCCGGGACAGTCTATGGCTACACCTTC.

The gene calls are TRBV12-3 or TRBV12-4 and TRBJ2-2, with 10 bases matching TRBD1. The V and J ends lost 5 bases and 7 bases, in that order; junction bases with no gene match: 7. This CDR3 is 15 amino acids long. DNA of the CDR3: TGTGCCAGCAGTATGGGACAGGGGATCTTCGGGGAGCTGTTTTTT. Encoded protein: CASSMGQGIFGELFF.

The CDR3 loop reads CASSYAGQGAVEAFF. For the CDR3, the DNA is TGTGCCAGCAGTTACGCGGGTCAGGGGGCGGTTGAAGCTTTCTTT. The chain couples TRBV6-5 to TRBJ1-1, with 8 bases matching TRBD1. The CDR3 spans 15 residues. J was trimmed by 7 bases and V by 2 bases; bases with no gene match: 9. Germline V CDR1 and CDR2: MNHEY, SVGAGI.

This clonotype was detected a few times. The chain couples TRBV7-3 to TRBJ1-2; 9 nucleotides agree with TRBD1. The trim removed 3 bases at V and 7 bases at J, leaving 3 bases unmatched. Germline V gives CDR1 SGHTA, CDR2 FQGTGA. This CDR3 is built from 13 residues. The DNA for the CDR3 is TGTGCCAGCAGCTTTGGGACAGGGAGTGGCTACACCTTC. This translates into CASSFGTGSGYTF.

The table lists this clonotype with many counts. The chain is built from TRBV5-4 and TRBJ2-3, with TRBD2 identical over 10 bases. The ends lost 2 bases at V and 4 bases at J; junction bases unmatched: 10. Germline V lookup: CDR1 SGHNT, CDR2 YYREEE (reference sequence). This CDR3 spans 17 amino acids. The CDR3 reads CASSFARAGGRPDTQYF. The CDR3 DNA sequence: TGTGCCAGCAGCTTTGCTAGAGCGGGAGGGAGACCAGATACGCAGTATTTT.